Shown below are 14 T cell receptor beta chains from a single sample sequenced in a study of T cells in Graves' hyperthyroidism and ophthalmopathy. From RNA transcripts, TCR beta CDR3 regions were amplified. TCR CDR3 regions were first amplified by RT-PCR with HTBI primers. MiXCR, applied by TCRdb to the multiplex PCR reads, yields one record per CDR3 protein. This sample has hundreds of thousands of distinct CDR3 sequences; less than 20% occur once, and the top ten carry approximately 50%. The sample was blood. All receptors come from a man in his forties with Graves' ophthalmopathy.

There are a few counts of this clonotype. The rearrangement joins TRBV20-1 to TRBJ1-4; tentative D call: TRBD1 (5 bases). The length of the CDR3 is 11 residues. In germline, CDR1 is DFQATT, CDR2 SNEGSKA (reference sequence). Trimming stripped 6 bases from V and 8 bases from J, with 10 bases between. CDR3 DNA: TGCAGTGCCCCACGGGGCGAAAAACTGTTTTTT. Its translation is CSAPRGEKLFF.

This clonotype showed up many times. This chain uses TRBV20-1 with TRBJ1-1; TRBD1 matches at 7 bases. Looked up from germline, CDR1 is DFQATT and CDR2 is SNEGSKA (reference sequence). Unmatched junction bases numbered 13, after V lost 2 bases and J lost 10 bases. The length of the CDR3 is 14 residues. The CDR3: CSARRGGGGDVAFF. CDR3 DNA: TGCAGTGCTAGACGAGGGGGCGGAGGGGATGTAGCTTTCTTT.

This chain uses TRBV28 with TRBJ2-2, with 13 bases fitting TRBD2. The CDR3 consists of 17 residues. Germline V lookup: CDR1 MDHEN, CDR2 SYDVKM. With V trimmed by 5 bases and J by 0 bases, 3 bases remained unmatched. The CDR3 spells CASSPGTSGANTGELFF. CDR3 bases: TGTGCCAGCAGTCCAGGGACTAGCGGGGCGAACACCGGGGAGCTGTTTTTT.

This clonotype was counted a few times. The V and J genes are TRBV19 and TRBJ2-7; 7 positions agree with TRBD1. The V gene's germline CDR1 is LNHDA and CDR2 SQIVND (reference sequence). The ends lost 3 bases at V and 3 bases at J; junction bases unmatched: 5. CDR3 length equals 14 residues. The CDR3 loop is CASSMTGTDYEQYF. CDR3 bases: TGTGCCAGTAGTATGACCGGGACAGACTACGAGCAGTACTTC.

This chain links TRBV28 with TRBJ1-2; D remains ambiguous. The germline V gene encodes CDR1 MDHEN and CDR2 SYDVKM. V was clipped by 8 bases and J by 4 bases, with 14 bases between them. The CDR3 contains 13 residues. The CDR3 DNA follows: TGTGCCAGCCGAAGAGCCTCCCTCTATGGCTACACCTTC. It codes for CASRRASLYGYTF.

The chain combines TRBV6-2 or TRBV6-3 with TRBJ2-7, with D perhaps TRBD2 (5 bases). Per germline, CDR1 MNHEY and CDR2 SVGEGT. This CDR3 spans 12 amino acids. Trimming cost V 7 bases and J 6 bases, with 13 bases left between them. The CDR3 region has the DNA TGTGCCAGCACTCGGGAAACCACCGAGCAGTACTTC. Translating gives CASTRETTEQYF.

This chain links TRBV29-1 with TRBJ2-5; the match to TRBD2 covers 15 bases. In germline, CDR1 is SQVTM, CDR2 ANQGSEA. This CDR3 has 15 residues. The trim removed 3 bases at V and 4 bases at J, leaving 3 bases unmatched. CDR3 nucleotides: TGCAGCGTTGAGGGACTAGCGGGAGGCCCAGAGACCCAGTACTTC. It specifies CSVEGLAGGPETQYF.

This clonotype was seen many times. The gene calls are TRBV10-3 and TRBJ2-7, with unresolved D. Trimming stripped 4 bases from V and 0 bases from J, with 16 bases between. This CDR3 contains 16 residues. CDR1 ENHRY and CDR2 SYGVKD come from the germline V gene. The CDR3 sequence is CAISGSKAHHSYEQYF. In DNA, the CDR3 is TGTGCCATCAGTGGTAGCAAGGCCCATCACTCCTACGAGCAGTACTTC.

The genes are TRBV19 and TRBJ1-2; unclear D gene. The CDR3 sequence is 11 residues long. The V end was cut by 4 bases, the J end by 8 bases, with 8 bases between. Germline V gives CDR1 LNHDA, CDR2 SQIVND (reference sequence). CDR3 amino acids: CASSTGGGYTF. The CDR3 DNA sequence: TGTGCCAGTAGTACCGGCGGCGGCTACACCTTC.

The rearrangement links TRBV20-1 to TRBJ2-7, with 8 bases matching TRBD1. The V gene end was trimmed by 4 bases and the J gene end by 4 bases; junction bases not matched to a gene: 12. The CDR3 covers 15 residues. Germline V gene data show CDR1 as DFQATT and CDR2 as SNEGSKA (reference sequence). The CDR3, as DNA: TGCAGTGCTATTTGGGCCGGGACAGGCCTGTACGAGCAGTACTTC. Its translation: CSAIWAGTGLYEQYF.

This clonotype occurred many times. The rearrangement uses TRBV12-3 or TRBV12-4 and TRBJ1-2; D gene unclear. Trimming removed 6 bases from V and 8 bases from J, with 25 bases in between. The CDR3 runs 16 residues. CDR3 residues: CASSLRALRSVGGYTF. The CDR3 DNA follows: TGTGCCAGCAGCTTGAGGGCTTTAAGGTCCGTGGGGGGCTACACCTTC.

As to this clonotype: A much more abundant neighbour one base away suggests this may be a read error. The rearrangement links TRBV27 to TRBJ2-1; D remains unclear. The CDR3 contains 16 residues. V was pared by 5 bases and J by 0 bases, with 14 bases between. Germline V lookup: CDR1 MNHEY, CDR2 SMNVEV (reference sequence). The chain's CDR3 is CASSPSGLSSYNEQFF. CDR3 nucleotides: TGTGCCAGCAGTCCCAGTGGGCTAAGCTCCTACAATGAGCAGTTCTTC.

The CDR3 nucleotides are TGCAGTGCTAGAGCCTTCACTCCGTTCGGGCAGGGGAATGAGCAGTTCTTC. This sequence encodes CSARAFTPFGQGNEQFF. The chain links TRBV20-1 to TRBJ2-1, with TRBD1 as a possible D gene (6 bases). Germline CDR1 reads DFQATT; CDR2 reads SNEGSKA (reference sequence). This CDR3 region has 17 residues. V lost 1 base, J lost 7 bases, and 23 bases lay in between.

The table lists this clonotype with many counts. The V gene is TRBV3-1, the J gene TRBJ1-5; D is ambiguous. Trimming left V 1 base short and J 7 bases short, with 8 bases between. The CDR3 sequence is 13 residues long. From germline, CDR1 is LGHDT and CDR2 YNNKEL (reference sequence). The CDR3 region is CASSQGRDQPQHF. The CDR3 DNA follows: TGTGCCAGCAGCCAAGGGCGAGACCAGCCCCAGCATTTT.